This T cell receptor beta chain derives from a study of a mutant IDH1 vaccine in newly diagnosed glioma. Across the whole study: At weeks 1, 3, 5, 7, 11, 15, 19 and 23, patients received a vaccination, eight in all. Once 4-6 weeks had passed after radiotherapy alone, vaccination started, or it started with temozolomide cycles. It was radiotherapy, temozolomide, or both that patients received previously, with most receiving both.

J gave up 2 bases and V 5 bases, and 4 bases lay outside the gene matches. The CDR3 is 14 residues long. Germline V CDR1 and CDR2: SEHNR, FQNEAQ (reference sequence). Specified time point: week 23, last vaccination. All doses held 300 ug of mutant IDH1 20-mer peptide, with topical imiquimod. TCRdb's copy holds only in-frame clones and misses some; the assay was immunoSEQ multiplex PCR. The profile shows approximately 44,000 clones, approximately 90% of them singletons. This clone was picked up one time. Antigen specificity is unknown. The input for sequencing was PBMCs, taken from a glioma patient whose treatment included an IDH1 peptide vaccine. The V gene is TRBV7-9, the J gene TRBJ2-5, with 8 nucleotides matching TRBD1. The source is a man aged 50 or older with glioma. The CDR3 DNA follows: TGTGCCAGCAGCGACCGGACAGGGCAAGAGACCCAGTACTTC. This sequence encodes CASSDRTGQETQYF.